The 25 T cell receptor beta chains below all came from one sample that was sequenced in a study of cytomegalovirus exposure and HLA in healthy donors. The study ran its PCR with 60 Vbeta and 13 Jbeta primers. Clones were read by immunoSEQ multiplex PCR, and TCRdb kept only the in-frame ones, dropping some. The sample has around 150,000 clones, about 72% seen once. The specimen was PBMCs. All receptors derive from a man between 25 and 39 years old in good health and CMV-seropositive.

This sequence joins TRBV27 and TRBJ1-2, with a weak D call TRBD1 (6 bases). CDR1 is MNHEY and CDR2 is SMNVEV in the germline V gene (reference sequence). Trimming pared 0 bases from V and 4 bases from J, leaving 9 bases between. This CDR3 is built from 14 residues. The DNA for the CDR3 is TGTGCCAGCAGTTTATCTGGACAGACCTATGGCTACACCTTC. Translation gives CASSLSGQTYGYTF.

J is TRBJ2-3 and V is TRBV11-2; unclear D gene. With 2 bases removed from V and 4 bases from J, the gap between germline ends came to 7 bases. CDR1 SGHAT and CDR2 FQNNGV come from the germline V gene. There are 13 residues in the CDR3. The CDR3 DNA follows: TGTGCCAGCAGCTTATTTTTAGCAGATACGCAGTATTTT. Translation: CASSLFLADTQYF.

The rearrangement uses TRBV27 and TRBJ1-6; the match to TRBD1 covers 7 bases. CDR1 MNHEY and CDR2 SMNVEV come from the germline V gene (reference sequence). This CDR3 spans 15 amino acids. V shed 5 bases and J 8 bases; nucleotides not matched to a gene: 9. In DNA, the CDR3 is TGTGCCAGCAGTCAACGCCGGGACAGAGATTCACCCCTCCACTTT. Encoded protein: CASSQRRDRDSPLHF.

This clone occurred a few times. The chain carries TRBV4-1 and TRBJ1-6; D is uncertain. V was trimmed by 0 bases and J by 4 bases, leaving 7 bases between them. Per the germline V gene, CDR1 is MGHRA and CDR2 is YSYEKL. The CDR3 is 15 amino acids. CDR3 in DNA: TGCGCCAGCAGCCAAGAAAGAGATTATAATTCACCCCTCCACTTT. This codes for CASSQERDYNSPLHF.

The V gene is TRBV9, the J gene TRBJ2-3; 14 bases map to TRBD2. The V gene's germline CDR1 is SGDLS and CDR2 YYNGEE. This CDR3 comprises 16 residues. The ends lost 4 bases at V and 4 bases at J; junction bases unmatched: 5. The CDR3 nucleotides are TGTGCCAGCAGCCCACCGGGACTAGCGGGGGCAGATACGCAGTATTTT. This sequence encodes CASSPPGLAGADTQYF.

This chain uses TRBV2 with TRBJ2-7, with TRBD1 matching over 8 bases. The CDR3 extends over 14 amino acids. Germline V gives CDR1 SNHLY, CDR2 FYNNEI. The trim removed 8 bases at V and 4 bases at J, leaving 10 bases unmatched. The CDR3 loop is CASPGRTGSYEQYF. The CDR3 nucleotides are TGTGCCAGCCCTGGTCGGACAGGGTCTTACGAGCAGTACTTC.

This clone was seen only a few times. The chain uses TRBV28 and TRBJ2-1; 9 positions agree with TRBD2. Looked up from germline, CDR1 is MDHEN and CDR2 is SYDVKM. This CDR3 contains 16 residues. V lost 6 bases, J lost 4 bases, and 10 bases stayed unmatched. CDR3 amino acids: CASSRPGLAGYNEQFF. The CDR3 coding sequence is TGTGCCAGCAGCCGACCTGGGCTAGCGGGGTACAATGAGCAGTTCTTC.

This clone was counted between two and nine times. This rearrangement joins TRBV5-6 to TRBJ2-5; tentative D call: TRBD1 (6 bases). The CDR3 is 14 amino acids. CDR1 SGHDT and CDR2 YYEEEE come from the germline V gene. The V gene lost 0 bases and the J gene lost 0 bases, with 6 bases spanning the gap. The CDR3 loop reads CASSLEGDQETQYF. CDR3 sequence (DNA): TGTGCCAGCAGCTTGGAGGGGGACCAAGAGACCCAGTACTTC.

V is TRBV20-1 and J is TRBJ2-3; D is perhaps TRBD2 (5 bases). V lost 6 bases to trimming and J lost 5 bases, with 9 bases between them. CDR3 length equals 11 residues. Germline assignment: CDR1 DFQATT and CDR2 SNEGSKA (reference sequence). CDR3 DNA sequence: TGCAGTGCAAACGGGGTAGATACGCAGTATTTT. It specifies CSANGVDTQYF.

The chain carries TRBV7-9 and TRBJ2-5; 8 bases fit TRBD2. The CDR3 is 14 amino acids. The ends lost 3 bases at V and 4 bases at J; junction bases unmatched: 4. Looked up from germline, CDR1 is SEHNR and CDR2 is FQNEAQ (reference sequence). The CDR3, as DNA: TGTGCCAGCAGCTTTAGCGGGGTATTAGAGACCCAGTACTTC. Its translation: CASSFSGVLETQYF.

This clone was detected only once. The chain combines TRBV6-4 with TRBJ2-2; TRBD2 might be the D (5 bases). Germline V gene sequence: CDR1 MRHNA, CDR2 SNTAGT. The CDR3 contains 15 residues. V gave up 9 bases and J gave up 2 bases, with 16 bases separating them. This chain's CDR3 is CARSDSSSNTGELFF. The CDR3 DNA reads as TGTGCCAGGTCGGACTCATCGTCTAACACCGGGGAGCTGTTTTTT.

This chain uses TRBV6-1 with TRBJ1-1; 7 bases agree with TRBD1. From germline, CDR1 is MNHNS and CDR2 SASEGT. V was clipped by 2 bases and J by 0 bases; unmatched bases: 3. CDR3 length equals 15 residues. The CDR3 DNA follows: TGTGCCAGCAGTGAATGGGACAGCATGAACACTGAAGCTTTCTTT. Its translation is CASSEWDSMNTEAFF.

This clone was detected a few times. The rearrangement joins TRBV27 to TRBJ2-7; 11 bases are a match to TRBD1. Germline-derived CDR1 and CDR2 are MNHEY and SMNVEV (reference sequence). The V and J ends lost 4 bases and 5 bases, in that order; junction bases with no gene match: 7. CDR3 length: 15 amino acids. CDR3 sequence reads: CASSSRTGGYHEQYF. The CDR3 bases are TGTGCCAGCAGTTCAAGGACAGGGGGCTACCACGAGCAGTACTTC.

The chain recombines TRBV27 with TRBJ2-3; TRBD2 aligns across 7 bases. The V segment lost 5 bases and the J segment 0 bases; nucleotides outside the gene matches: 8. Germline values: CDR1 MNHEY, CDR2 SMNVEV (reference sequence). CDR3 length: 16 residues. The CDR3 DNA reads as TGTGCCAGCAGTATTGGGCTAGCGGCTAGCACAGATACGCAGTATTTT. It codes for CASSIGLAASTDTQYF.

V gene TRBV19 combines with J gene TRBJ2-2; 10 bases align to TRBD1. Unmatched junction bases numbered 7, after V lost 6 bases and J lost 3 bases. The CDR3 is 16 amino acids. CDR1 LNHDA and CDR2 SQIVND come from the germline V gene (reference sequence). This CDR3 reads CASRTRQGAYTGELFF. The CDR3 nucleotides are TGTGCCAGTAGAACCCGACAGGGGGCGTACACCGGGGAGCTGTTTTTT. Variable domain in full (rest from reference TRBV19 and TRBJ2-2): DGGITQSPKYLFRKEGQNVTLSCEQNLNHDAMYWYRQDPGQGLRLIYYSQIVNDFQKGDIAEGYSVSREKKESFPLTVTSAQKNPTAFYLCASRTRQGAYTGELFFGEGSRLTVL.

The rearrangement links TRBV29-1 to TRBJ2-2; TRBD2 matches at 7 bases. This CDR3 is built from 14 residues. V gave up 6 bases and J gave up 5 bases; unmatched junction bases: 9. The V gene's germline CDR1 is SQVTM and CDR2 ANQGSEA. The DNA of the CDR3 is TGCAGCGTAATAGAGCGGGGAGGGACCGGGGAGCTGTTTTTT. It encodes CSVIERGGTGELFF.

The chain employs TRBV19 and TRBJ1-5; maybe TRBD1 (6 bases). The CDR3 spans 15 residues. Germline V CDR1 and CDR2: LNHDA, SQIVND (reference sequence). V was trimmed by 1 base and J by 6 bases, leaving 13 bases between them. The CDR3 bases are TGTGCCAGTAGTATAGGAGGCGGGGGCCGTCAGCCCCAGCATTTT. The encoded protein is CASSIGGGGRQPQHF. Full variable domain (remainder filled in from reference TRBV19 and TRBJ1-5): DGGITQSPKYLFRKEGQNVTLSCEQNLNHDAMYWYRQDPGQGLRLIYYSQIVNDFQKGDIAEGYSVSREKKESFPLTVTSAQKNPTAFYLCASSIGGGGRQPQHFGDGTRLSIL.

Concerning this clone: The same CDR3 also results from other DNA sequences found in this sample. The chain is built from TRBV7-2 and TRBJ1-5; TRBD1 is a possible D gene (5 bases). V was clipped by 1 base and J by 6 bases, with 10 bases between them. The CDR3 is 14 amino acids. Germline V lookup: CDR1 SGHTA, CDR2 FQGNSA. The CDR3 is CASSLGQGGQPQHF. CDR3 nucleotides: TGTGCCAGCAGCTTAGGCCAGGGAGGTCAGCCCCAGCATTTT.

The genes are TRBV2 and TRBJ1-5; tentatively, D is TRBD1 (5 bases). There are 14 residues in the CDR3. CDR1 is SNHLY and CDR2 is FYNNEI in the germline V gene. The V gene lost 4 bases and the J gene lost 5 bases, with 12 bases spanning the gap. The CDR3 protein is CASSATGEDQPQHF. Written as DNA, the CDR3 is TGTGCCAGCAGTGCCACAGGCGAGGATCAGCCCCAGCATTTT.

This chain uses TRBV6-1 with TRBJ2-2, with D perhaps TRBD1 (5 bases). V was trimmed by 3 bases and J by 6 bases, leaving 8 bases between them. Looked up from germline, CDR1 is MNHNS and CDR2 is SASEGT. This CDR3 is built from 13 residues. CDR3 loop: CASSDLGAGELFF. The DNA of the CDR3 is TGTGCCAGCAGTGATCTAGGGGCCGGGGAGCTGTTTTTT.

The chain recombines TRBV6-5 with TRBJ1-2; 9 bases fit TRBD1. J was trimmed by 5 bases and V by 2 bases; bases with no gene match: 9. The germline CDR1 and CDR2 sequences are MNHEY and SVGAGI. The CDR3 is 16 amino acids. CDR3 nucleotide sequence: TGTGCCAGCAGTTACCCGTTGGGGACAGGGACTTATGGCTACACCTTC. Encoded protein: CASSYPLGTGTYGYTF.

J is TRBJ1-2 and V is TRBV2; 7 positions match TRBD1. V trimming: 5 bases; J trimming: 8 bases; junction bases outside the gene matches: 8. The CDR3 is 13 amino acids. Germline CDR1 is SNHLY and CDR2 is FYNNEI. CDR3 sequence reads: CASSLTGRSGYTF. The CDR3 DNA reads as TGTGCCAGCAGTTTGACAGGGAGGAGCGGCTACACCTTC.

V usage is TRBV12-5 and J usage is TRBJ1-2; D unresolved. V lost 0 bases and J 8 bases, leaving 19 bases between the germline ends. Germline V lookup: CDR1 LGHNT, CDR2 FRNRAP. The CDR3 contains 16 residues. The CDR3 loop reads CASGLVVSRELEGYTF. In DNA form, the CDR3 reads TGTGCTAGTGGTTTGGTAGTCTCCCGGGAGCTAGAGGGCTACACCTTC.

This chain connects TRBV29-1 to TRBJ1-2; 10 bases agree with TRBD1. CDR3 length: 14 residues. Per the germline V gene, CDR1 is SQVTM and CDR2 is ANQGSEA. V lost 6 bases, J lost 4 bases, and 8 bases stayed unmatched. CDR3: CSVFTTGGSYGYTF. CDR3 DNA: TGCAGCGTCTTCACGACAGGGGGCAGCTATGGCTACACCTTC.

V is TRBV2 and J is TRBJ1-1; TRBD1 aligns across 9 bases. The V and J ends lost 9 bases and 3 bases, in that order; junction bases with no gene match: 5. CDR1 SNHLY and CDR2 FYNNEI come from the germline V gene. This CDR3 has 13 residues. CDR3 sequence: CARPGQGDTEAFF. CDR3 DNA sequence: TGTGCCAGACCGGGACAGGGTGACACTGAAGCTTTCTTT.